A single sample is the source of the 26 T cell receptor beta chains below, sequenced in a study of CD8+ T cells in alopecia areata. The treatment here: oral pan-JAK inhibitor, 5-10 mg twice daily. The authors extracted RNA and reverse transcribed it into cDNA as the sequencing template. The table came from immunoSEQ multiplex PCR; TCRdb's copy has only in-frame clones and leaves some out. Seen here are some 80,000 clones, around 60% observed once, and the top ten hold about a quarter. Sequencing was performed on CD8+ T cells sorted from blood, taken at week 24, from a patient treated with tofacitinib. Receptor source: a human donor with alopecia areata.

This clone was found a few times. In DNA, the CDR3 is TGTGCCAGCAGCCAAGATCGGGCGGGAATGAGCACAGATACGCAGTATTTT. Encoded protein: CASSQDRAGMSTDTQYF. V and J are TRBV14 and TRBJ2-3; TRBD2 is a possible D gene (6 bases). Per germline, CDR1 SGHDN and CDR2 FVKESK. This CDR3 contains 17 residues. V lost 0 bases and J lost 0, with 13 bases in between.

This clone was seen only once. V gene TRBV5-6 combines with J gene TRBJ2-7; possibly TRBD2 for D (6 bases). V lost 4 bases to trimming and J lost 0 bases, with 14 bases between them. Germline CDR1 SGHDT, CDR2 YYEEEE. The CDR3 extends over 15 amino acids. The CDR3 DNA is TGTGCCAGCAGCAACCGGGACGGGAGCTCCTACGAGCAGTACTTC. Its protein is CASSNRDGSSYEQYF.

This sequence joins TRBV11-2 and TRBJ2-7; TRBD2 matches at 9 bases. The V and J ends lost 5 bases and 2 bases, in that order; junction bases with no gene match: 10. Germline values: CDR1 SGHAT, CDR2 FQNNGV. The CDR3 covers 16 residues. CDR3 region: CASSQDRLAATYEQYF. CDR3 bases: TGTGCCAGCAGCCAAGATCGACTAGCGGCTACCTACGAGCAGTACTTC.

The chain uses TRBV15 and TRBJ2-7, with 9 positions matching TRBD2. V lost 0 bases and J lost 2; bases outside the gene matches: 11. Germline loops: CDR1 LNHNV, CDR2 YYDKDF (reference sequence). The CDR3 has 18 amino acids. The CDR3 spells CATSRESVSSGDAYEQYF. CDR3 coding DNA: TGTGCCACCAGCAGAGAAAGTGTCTCTAGCGGGGATGCCTACGAGCAGTACTTC. The variable domain in full, with the rest retrieved from reference TRBV15 and TRBJ2-7, is DAMVIQNPRYQVTQFGKPVTLSCSQTLNHNVMYWYQQKSSQAPKLLFHYYDKDFNNEADTPDNFQSRRPNTSFCFLDIRSPGLGDTAMYLCATSRESVSSGDAYEQYFGPGTRLTVT.

The gene calls are TRBV13 and TRBJ2-1; weak D call: TRBD1 (7 bases). V lost 3 bases, J lost 5 bases, and 14 bases lay in between. The CDR3 contains 15 residues. Germline values: CDR1 PRHDT, CDR2 FYEKMQ (reference sequence). Here the CDR3 reads CASSFSQGGNNEQFF. CDR3 bases: TGTGCCAGCAGCTTTAGTCAGGGGGGCAACAATGAGCAGTTCTTC. Together with reference TRBV13 and TRBJ2-1, the CDR3 gives the full variable domain: AAGVIQSPRHLIKEKRETATLKCYPIPRHDTVYWYQQGPGQDPQFLISFYEKMQSDKGSIPDRFSAQQFSDYHSELNMSSLELGDSALYFCASSFSQGGNNEQFFGPGTRLTVL.

The chain combines TRBV4-3 with TRBJ2-7; tentatively, D is TRBD1 or TRBD2 (7 bases each). Germline V gene lookup returns CDR1 LGHNA and CDR2 YSLEER. The CDR3 spans 17 residues. Trimming stripped 0 bases from V and 0 bases from J, with 15 bases between. The CDR3 DNA is TGCGCCAGCAGCCAAGATCAGGGGGGGGTAGTCTCCTACGAGCAGTACTTC. As protein: CASSQDQGGVVSYEQYF.

This clone was detected only a few times. The J gene is TRBJ2-1, the V gene TRBV4-1; 9 bases match TRBD2. Trimming at V came to 3 bases and at J to 8 bases, leaving 11 bases not matched to a gene. Germline V gene data show CDR1 as MGHRA and CDR2 as YSYEKL. This CDR3 has 16 residues. The CDR3 nucleotides are TGCGCCAGCAGCCATCTAGCGGGATCCATTCCCCATGAGCAGTTCTTC. The encoded protein is CASSHLAGSIPHEQFF.

The V and J genes are TRBV30 and TRBJ1-1; D perhaps matches TRBD1 (6 bases). Germline loops: CDR1 GTSNPN, CDR2 SVGIG (reference sequence). The CDR3 runs 13 residues. Trimming left V 5 bases short and J 1 base short, with 11 bases between. CDR3 nucleotides: TGTGCCTGGGATCCGGGACAGAACACTGAAGCTTTCTTT. It codes for CAWDPGQNTEAFF.

The CDR3 nucleotides are TGCGCCAGCAGCCAGGACCGGGACCCCTACACCGGGGAGCTGTTTTTT. Translation gives CASSQDRDPYTGELFF. The V call is TRBV4-3, the J call TRBJ2-2, with D perhaps TRBD1 or TRBD2 (5 bases each). CDR1 and CDR2 (germline): LGHNA, YSLEER. The CDR3 is 16 amino acids. With 3 bases removed from V and 3 bases from J, the gap between germline ends came to 14 bases.

This chain joins TRBV5-1 and TRBJ2-1; D is unresolved. Trimming cost V 2 bases and J 3 bases, with 6 bases left between them. The CDR3 covers 13 residues. Germline CDR1 reads SGHRS; CDR2 reads YFSETQ. CDR3 sequence: CASSFSNYNEQFF. CDR3 bases: TGCGCCAGCAGCTTCTCCAACTACAATGAGCAGTTCTTC. The full variable domain, with the rest looked up from reference TRBV5-1 and TRBJ2-1, is KAGVTQTPRYLIKTRGQQVTLSCSPISGHRSVSWYQQTPGQGLQFLFEYFSETQRNKGNFPGRFSGRQFSNSRSEMNVSTLELGDSALYLCASSFSNYNEQFFGPGTRLTVL.

By share, this clone ranks as medium-sized. The CDR3 bases are TGTGCCAGCAGCTTACCCGTCGGACAGGGCCATGGCTACACCTTC. It encodes CASSLPVGQGHGYTF. The chain employs TRBV7-9 and TRBJ1-2, with TRBD1 identical over 8 bases. Germline trimming cut 2 bases from V and 6 bases from J; bases unmatched to any gene: 8. CDR1 SEHNR and CDR2 FQNEAQ come from the germline V gene (reference sequence). The CDR3 has 15 residues.

This clone was seen only once. The chain uses TRBV4-1 and TRBJ1-5, with D hard to call. The CDR3 has 13 residues. From germline, CDR1 is MGHRA and CDR2 YSYEKL. Trimming cost V 3 bases and J 5 bases, with 8 bases left between them. DNA of the CDR3: TGCGCCAGCAGCCACCAACGGGATCAGCCCCAGCATTTT. As protein: CASSHQRDQPQHF.

The chain recombines TRBV27 with TRBJ2-1; 10 bases agree with TRBD2. The CDR3 has 18 residues. V was pared by 4 bases and J by 2 bases, with 11 bases of the junction left unmatched. Germline-derived CDR1 and CDR2 are MNHEY and SMNVEV (reference sequence). CDR3 amino acids: CASSSRTSGVGTYNEQFF. For the CDR3, the DNA is TGTGCCAGCAGTTCCCGTACTAGCGGGGTGGGGACCTACAATGAGCAGTTCTTC.

This clone was observed a single time. The chain is built from TRBV28 and TRBJ2-1; TRBD2 matches 8 bases. There are 14 residues in the CDR3. Germline assignment: CDR1 MDHEN and CDR2 SYDVKM. The V segment lost 2 bases and the J segment 7 bases; nucleotides outside the gene matches: 4. CDR3 residues: CASSLSGSGNEQFF. Written as DNA, the CDR3 is TGTGCCAGCAGTTTAAGCGGGAGTGGAAATGAGCAGTTCTTC.

This clone was seen a handful of times. V and J are TRBV7-9 and TRBJ2-1; TRBD1 agrees at 9 bases. The V segment lost 5 bases and the J segment 2 bases; nucleotides outside the gene matches: 4. This CDR3 region has 15 residues. CDR1 and CDR2 (germline): SEHNR, FQNEAQ (reference sequence). The CDR3, as DNA: TGTGCCAGCAGCCTACAGGGGGCTACCTACAATGAGCAGTTCTTC. Protein product: CASSLQGATYNEQFF.

The chain recombines TRBV28 with TRBJ2-6; the D gene is possibly TRBD2 (5 bases). CDR3 length equals 20 residues. The germline gives CDR1 MDHEN, CDR2 SYDVKM. Trimming removed 4 bases at V and 0 bases at J, with 22 bases between. The CDR3 nucleotides are TGTGCCAGCAGTTCTATCCCCGGGGTTCATGCCCACTCTGGGGCCAACGTCCTGACTTTC. Translating gives CASSSIPGVHAHSGANVLTF. Variable domain in full (rest from reference TRBV28 and TRBJ2-6): DVKVTQSSRYLVKRTGEKVFLECVQDMDHENMFWYRQDPGLGLRLIYFSYDVKMKEKGDIPEGYSVSREKKERFSLILESASTNQTSMYLCASSSIPGVHAHSGANVLTFGAGSRLTVL.

The gene calls are TRBV2 and TRBJ2-1; no clear D gene. The V gene lost 3 bases and the J gene lost 1 base, with 7 bases spanning the gap. This CDR3 has 14 amino acids. Germline V CDR1 and CDR2: SNHLY, FYNNEI. Here the CDR3 reads CASSEGMSYNEQFF. The CDR3 DNA sequence: TGTGCCAGCAGTGAGGGGATGTCCTACAATGAGCAGTTCTTC.

This clone has at least ten counts. The chain has TRBV19 and TRBJ1-5; D is ambiguous. Looked up from germline, CDR1 is LNHDA and CDR2 is SQIVND (reference sequence). V was shortened by 3 bases and J by 6 bases, with 15 bases between the two germline ends. This CDR3 spans 15 amino acids. The CDR3 bases are TGTGCCAGTAGTATCCCCGGCGGGGTGGGTCAGCCCCAGCATTTT. Its translation is CASSIPGGVGQPQHF.

This rearrangement joins TRBV6-6 to TRBJ1-1; D possibly corresponds to TRBD1 (6 bases). The CDR3 extends over 14 amino acids. Germline values: CDR1 MNHNY, CDR2 SVGAGI (reference sequence). The V and J ends lost 0 bases and 5 bases respectively, with 10 bases between them. The CDR3 is CASSYSTRGTEAFF. In nucleotides, the CDR3 is TGTGCCAGCAGTTACTCTACCAGGGGTACTGAAGCTTTCTTT.

The chain carries TRBV4-1 and TRBJ1-2; D possibly corresponds to TRBD1 (6 bases). This CDR3 is 15 amino acids long. Germline V lookup: CDR1 MGHRA, CDR2 YSYEKL. V lost 1 base and J lost 4, with 13 bases in between. Written as DNA, the CDR3 is TGCGCCAGCAGCCAAGCTGTAGGGGGAAGCTATGGCTACACCTTC. The encoded protein is CASSQAVGGSYGYTF.

A note on this clone: The likely explanation is a read error, given a far larger clone one base away. The chain couples TRBV6-4 to TRBJ2-7; D may be TRBD1 (6 bases). V dropped 6 bases and J dropped 3 bases, with 18 bases sitting between them. CDR3 length equals 15 residues. Germline V gives CDR1 MRHNA, CDR2 SNTAGT. CDR3 region: CASSQGLTGFYEQYF. The DNA for the CDR3 is TGTGCCAGCAGCCAGGGTCTAACAGGGTTCTACGAGCAGTACTTC.

V gene TRBV5-1 combines with J gene TRBJ2-7, with D maybe TRBD1 (6 bases). V was trimmed by 1 base and J by 2 bases, leaving 10 bases between them. From germline, CDR1 is SGHRS and CDR2 YFSETQ. This CDR3 region has 14 residues. The CDR3 DNA follows: TGCGCCAGCAGCTTGTTACAGGGTGCCTACGAGCAGTACTTC. It codes for CASSLLQGAYEQYF.

To note about this clone: Distinct nucleotide sequences in the sample also encode this CDR3. The V call is TRBV5-1, the J call TRBJ2-7; TRBD1 agrees at 7 bases. The CDR3 totals 14 residues. V gave up 0 bases and J gave up 1 base; unmatched junction bases: 1. The germline CDR1 and CDR2 sequences are SGHRS and YFSETQ. The CDR3: CASSLGQGSYEQYF. In DNA form, the CDR3 reads TGCGCCAGCAGCTTGGGACAGGGTTCCTACGAGCAGTACTTC.

DNA of the CDR3: TGTGCCAGCAGCGCTCCCCCCCTAACCGGGACTAGCGGGAGCAGAGAGACCCAGTACTTC. It is translated as CASSAPPLTGTSGSRETQYF. This rearrangement joins TRBV9 to TRBJ2-5, with 14 nucleotides matching TRBD2. CDR3 length equals 20 residues. V shed 3 bases, J shed 4 bases, and the junction held 17 bases outside the gene matches. Germline CDR1 SGDLS, CDR2 YYNGEE.

This clone came up a few times. The chain combines TRBV16 with TRBJ1-1, with 7 bases fitting TRBD1. Germline lookup yields CDR1 KGHSY and CDR2 FQNENV. The CDR3 is made up of 15 amino acids. Losses at the gene ends were 3 bases for V and 1 base for J; bases not matched to a gene: 5. The CDR3, as DNA: TGTGCCAGCAGCCAGAGACAGGGAGGGAACACTGAAGCTTTCTTT. It codes for CASSQRQGGNTEAFF.

This clone turned up a few times. The CDR3 region has the DNA TGCGCCAGCAGCCAAGACTCGGGGGGCGACGGTGAAGCTTTCTTT. It yields the protein CASSQDSGGDGEAFF. The chain has TRBV4-3 and TRBJ1-1; D is possibly TRBD1 (6 bases). V lost 0 bases and J lost 7, with 15 bases in between. Germline V lookup: CDR1 LGHNA, CDR2 YSLEER. CDR3 size: 15 residues.